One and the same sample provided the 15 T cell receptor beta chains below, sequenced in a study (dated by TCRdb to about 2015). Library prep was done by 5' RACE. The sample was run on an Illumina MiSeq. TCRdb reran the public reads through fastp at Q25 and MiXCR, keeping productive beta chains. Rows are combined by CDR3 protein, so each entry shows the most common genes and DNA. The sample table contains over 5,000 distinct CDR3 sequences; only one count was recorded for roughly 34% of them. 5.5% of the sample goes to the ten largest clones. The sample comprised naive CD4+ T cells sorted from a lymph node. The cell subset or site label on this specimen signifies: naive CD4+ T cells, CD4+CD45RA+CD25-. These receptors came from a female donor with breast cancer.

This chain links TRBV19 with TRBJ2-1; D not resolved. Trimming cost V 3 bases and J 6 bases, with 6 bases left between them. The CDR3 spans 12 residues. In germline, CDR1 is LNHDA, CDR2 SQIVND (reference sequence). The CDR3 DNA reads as TGTGCCAGTAGTATGACGTTCAATGAGCAGTTCTTC. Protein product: CASSMTFNEQFF.

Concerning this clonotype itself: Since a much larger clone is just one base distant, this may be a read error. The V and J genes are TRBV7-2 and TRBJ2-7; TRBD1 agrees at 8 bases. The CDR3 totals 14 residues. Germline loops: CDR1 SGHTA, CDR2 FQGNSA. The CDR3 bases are TGTGCCTGCAGCCCTCGGACAGGGCCTATCGAGCAGTACTTC. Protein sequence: CACSPRTGPIEQYF.

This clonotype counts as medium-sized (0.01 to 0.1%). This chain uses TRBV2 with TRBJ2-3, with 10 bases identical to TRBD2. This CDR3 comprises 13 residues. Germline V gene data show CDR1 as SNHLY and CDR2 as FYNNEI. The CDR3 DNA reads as TGTGCTGGTAGCGGGGGGTTCAGAGATACGCAGTATTTT. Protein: CAGSGGFRDTQYF.

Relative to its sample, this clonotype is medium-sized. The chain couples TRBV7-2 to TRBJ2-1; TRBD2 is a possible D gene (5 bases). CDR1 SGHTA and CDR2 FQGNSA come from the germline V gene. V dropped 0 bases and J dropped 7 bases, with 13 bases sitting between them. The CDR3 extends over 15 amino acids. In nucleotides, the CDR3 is TGTGCCAGCAGCTTAGCTGGCGGGCTGGCGAATGAGCAGTTCTTC. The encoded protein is CASSLAGGLANEQFF.

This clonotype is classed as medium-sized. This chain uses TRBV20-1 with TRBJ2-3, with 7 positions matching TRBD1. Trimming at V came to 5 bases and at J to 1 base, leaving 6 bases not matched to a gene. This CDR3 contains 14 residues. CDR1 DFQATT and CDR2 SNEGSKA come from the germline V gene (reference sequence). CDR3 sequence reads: CSALRTGRTDTQYF. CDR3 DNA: TGCAGTGCTCTCCGGACAGGACGCACAGATACGCAGTATTTT.

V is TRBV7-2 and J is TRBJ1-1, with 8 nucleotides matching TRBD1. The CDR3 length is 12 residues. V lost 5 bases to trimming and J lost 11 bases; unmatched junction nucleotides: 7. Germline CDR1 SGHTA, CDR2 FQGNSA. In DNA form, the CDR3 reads TGTGCCAGCAGCCAAAGGGACAGGCAGGCTTTCTTT. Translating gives CASSQRDRQAFF.

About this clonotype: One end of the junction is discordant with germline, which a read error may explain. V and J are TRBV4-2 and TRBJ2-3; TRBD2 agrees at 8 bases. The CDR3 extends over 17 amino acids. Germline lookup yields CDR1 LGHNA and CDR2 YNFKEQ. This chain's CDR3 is CTSSQAGAGIGTDTQYF. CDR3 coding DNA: TGTACCAGCAGCCAAGCGGGAGCGGGGATCGGCACAGATACGCAGTATTTT.

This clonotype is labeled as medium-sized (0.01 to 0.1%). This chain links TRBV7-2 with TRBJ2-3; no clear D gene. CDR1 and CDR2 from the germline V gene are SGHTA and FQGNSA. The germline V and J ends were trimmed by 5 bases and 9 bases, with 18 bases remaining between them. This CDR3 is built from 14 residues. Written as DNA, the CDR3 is TGTGCCAGCAGCCCGCCGAGAATTACGAGAACGCAGTATTTT. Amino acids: CASSPPRITRTQYF.

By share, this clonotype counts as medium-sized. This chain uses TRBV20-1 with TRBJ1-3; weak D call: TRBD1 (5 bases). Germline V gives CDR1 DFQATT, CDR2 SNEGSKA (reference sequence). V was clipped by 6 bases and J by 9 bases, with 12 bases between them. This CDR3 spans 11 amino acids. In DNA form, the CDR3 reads TGCAGTGCCGAGAGGGGAGGCACCATATATTTT. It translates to CSAERGGTIYF.

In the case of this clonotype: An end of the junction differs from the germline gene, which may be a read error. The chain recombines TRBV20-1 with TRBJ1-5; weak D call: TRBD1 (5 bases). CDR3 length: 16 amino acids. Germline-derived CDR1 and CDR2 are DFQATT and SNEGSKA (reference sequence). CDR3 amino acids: CSARDFPGRGNQPQRF. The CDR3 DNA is TGCAGTGCTAGAGATTTCCCAGGGCGAGGCAATCAGCCCCAGCGTTTT.

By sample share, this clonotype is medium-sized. The CDR3 loop is CASFGRGSGANVLTF. For the CDR3, the DNA is TGTGCCAGTTTTGGGAGGGGCTCTGGGGCCAACGTCCTGACTTTC. The chain joins TRBV25-1 to TRBJ2-6; TRBD2 matches at 7 bases. The CDR3 runs 15 residues. Trimming took 9 bases from V and 0 from J; bases not matched to a gene: 5. Germline CDR1 and CDR2: MGHDK and SYGVNS.

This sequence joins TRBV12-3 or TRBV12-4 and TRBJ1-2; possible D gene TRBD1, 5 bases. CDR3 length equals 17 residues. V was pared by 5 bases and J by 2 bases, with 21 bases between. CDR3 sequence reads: CASSPIHVGAGNYGYTF. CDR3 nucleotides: TGTGCCAGCAGTCCGATACACGTAGGGGCAGGAAACTATGGCTACACCTTC.

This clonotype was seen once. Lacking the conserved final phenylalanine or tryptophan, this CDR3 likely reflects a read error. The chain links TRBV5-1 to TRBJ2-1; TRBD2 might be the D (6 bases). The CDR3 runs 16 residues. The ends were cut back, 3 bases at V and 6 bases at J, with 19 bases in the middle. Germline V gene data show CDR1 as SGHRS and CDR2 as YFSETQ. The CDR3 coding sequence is TGCGCCAGCAGCTCGTCTGGCGGGACTCCTGTCAATGAGCAGTTCTGC. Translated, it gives CASSSSGGTPVNEQFC.

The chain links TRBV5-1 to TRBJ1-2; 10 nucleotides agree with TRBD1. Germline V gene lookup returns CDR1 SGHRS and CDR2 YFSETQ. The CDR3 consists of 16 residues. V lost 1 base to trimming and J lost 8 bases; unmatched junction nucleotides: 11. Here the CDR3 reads CASSLLPGQGSFGYTF. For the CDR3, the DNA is TGCGCCAGCAGCTTGTTACCGGGACAGGGGTCCTTCGGCTACACCTTC.

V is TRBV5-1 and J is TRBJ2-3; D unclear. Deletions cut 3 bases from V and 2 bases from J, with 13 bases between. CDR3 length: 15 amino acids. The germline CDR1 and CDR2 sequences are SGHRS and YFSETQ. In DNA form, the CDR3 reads TGCGCCAGCAGCTCCCCCGGGCGCGCCACAGATACGCAGTATTTT. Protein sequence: CASSSPGRATDTQYF.